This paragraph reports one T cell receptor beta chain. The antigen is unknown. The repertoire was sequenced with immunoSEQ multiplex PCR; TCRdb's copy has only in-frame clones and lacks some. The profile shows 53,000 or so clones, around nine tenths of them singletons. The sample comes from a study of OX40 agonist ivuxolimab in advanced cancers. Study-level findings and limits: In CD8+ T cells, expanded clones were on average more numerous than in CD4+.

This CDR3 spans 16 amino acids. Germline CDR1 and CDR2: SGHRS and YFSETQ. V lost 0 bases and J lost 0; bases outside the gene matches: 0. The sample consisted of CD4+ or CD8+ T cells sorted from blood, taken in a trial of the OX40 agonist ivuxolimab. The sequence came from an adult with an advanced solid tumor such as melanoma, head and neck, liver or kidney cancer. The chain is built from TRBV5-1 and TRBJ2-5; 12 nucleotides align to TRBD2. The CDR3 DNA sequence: TGCGCCAGCAGCTTGGGACTAGCGGGGGACCAAGAGACCCAGTACTTC. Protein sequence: CASSLGLAGDQETQYF.